This T cell receptor (beta chain) was sequenced for a study of T cells after posttransplantation cyclophosphamide. This clone was found a few times. Its cognate antigen is unknown. The CDR3 consists of 13 residues. Germline V gene lookup returns CDR1 SEHNR and CDR2 FQNEAQ (reference sequence). V lost 2 bases, J lost 6 bases, and 10 bases lay in between. Assay: immunoSEQ multiplex PCR; the TCRdb copy retains only in-frame clones and omits some. The sample contains under 40,000 clones, none occurring once; approximately 7.2% lies in the top ten. Study-wide results and caveats: Skin or GI-infiltrating T cells shared few TRB sequences with blood.

Material for sequencing was PBMCs. This rearrangement joins TRBV7-9 to TRBJ1-2, with D perhaps TRBD1 (5 bases). This receptor was taken from a woman in her forties or fifties in good health and a related stem cell transplant donor. The CDR3 region has the DNA TGTGCCAGCAGCTTACAGGGTCTGGATGGCTACACCTTC. Translation: CASSLQGLDGYTF.